Listed below are T cell receptor beta chains from one sample, sequenced in a study of regulatory T cells in long-lasting Graves disease. MiXCR, applied by TCRdb to the multiplex PCR reads, yields one record per CDR3 protein. The sample includes 400,000 to 450,000 distinct CDR3 sequences, 23% seen only once; the top ten take around 26%. This specimen was peripheral blood mononuclear cells (PBMCs), taken when the disease was refractory, from a patient treated with antithyroid drugs. These receptors originate from a female donor with Graves disease. CDR3s include the opening cysteine and the closing phenylalanine or tryptophan. Each record gives: clone size, J gene, V gene, D gene, CDR3 DNA, CDR3 protein. A D gene is named only where the DNA matches it firmly. Not every row has a clone size; where given, it reads once, few, many or a size class.

>.|TRBJ2-5|TRBV4-3|TRBD2
TGCGCCAGCAGCCAAACTAGCGGAACCCCCCAAGAGACCCAGTACTTC
CASSQTSGTPQETQYF
>many|TRBJ2-5|TRBV27|TRBD1
TGTGCCAGCAGTGAACAGGGGGCAGAGACCCAGTACTTC
CASSEQGAETQYF
>once|TRBJ2-3|TRBV7-2|.
TGTGCCAGCAGCTCGACCATTGAGTCGACTAGCACAGATACGCAGTATTTT
CASSSTIESTSTDTQYF
>.|TRBJ2-1|TRBV11-2|TRBD2
TGTGCCAGCAGCTTAGGAGCGGGATGGAACAATGAGCAGTTCTTC
CASSLGAGWNNEQFF
>many|TRBJ1-4|TRBV28|.
TGTGCCAGCAGTTGGGGGGAACTTAATGAAAAACTGTTTTTT
CASSWGELNEKLFF
>many|TRBJ2-7|TRBV5-1|TRBD1
TGCGCCAGCAGCTTGGAGGCAGGGGGCTTGAGGGAGCAGTACTTC
CASSLEAGGLREQYF
>many|TRBJ1-5|TRBV2|.
TGTGCCAGCGCCCGAGGGGAGTTGGGCCAGCCCCAGCATTTT
CASARGELGQPQHF
>few|TRBJ2-7|TRBV5-1|.
TGCGCCAGCAGCTCCTACAGGGGAGGCGAGCAGTACTTC
CASSSYRGGEQYF
>few|TRBJ2-7|TRBV4-2|TRBD2
TGTGCCAGCAGCCCAGAGATCCACGGACTAGCGGGCGTCGAGCAGTACTTC
CASSPEIHGLAGVEQYF
>.|TRBJ1-2|TRBV25-1|.
TGTGCCAGCAGTGAGTCATCAGGGGCCGGCGGCTACACCTTC
CASSESSGAGGYTF
>.|TRBJ1-1|TRBV20-1|.
TGCAGTGCTAACGAGGGGGGATCGACTGAAGCTTTCTTT
CSANEGGSTEAFF
>.|TRBJ1-2|TRBV7-9|.
TGTGCCAGCAGCGTGTCCGGGACACCGAACTATGGCTACACCTTC
CASSVSGTPNYGYTF
>.|TRBJ1-5|TRBV19|TRBD1
TGTGCCAGTAGGAAAACCCGGGACAGACAAAATCAGCCCCAGCATTTT
CASRKTRDRQNQPQHF
>.|TRBJ2-7|TRBV18|TRBD1
TGTGCCAGCTCCCACCGGGACAGGGGTATCTACGAGCAGTACTTC
CASSHRDRGIYEQYF
>many|TRBJ1-5|TRBV2|.
TGTGCCAGCAGTGCAGAGACGGGGGCGGTAGGTCAGCCCCAGCATTTT
CASSAETGAVGQPQHF
>few|TRBJ1-1|TRBV6-1|.
TGTGCCAGCAGTAAGCCTTCGAACACTGAAGCTTTCTTT
CASSKPSNTEAFF
>few|TRBJ1-5|TRBV7-9|.
TGTGCCAGCAGCCGCGGGGGGGGCGATCAGCCCCAGCATTTT
CASSRGGGDQPQHF
>few|TRBJ2-7|TRBV30|.
TGTGCCTGGAGTGACGGGGGAAACTACGAGCAGTACTTC
CAWSDGGNYEQYF
>few|TRBJ2-2|TRBV6-2/TRBV6-3|TRBD1
TGTGCCAGCAGTTACTCGGGACAGGGGGCGAACACCGGGGAGCTGTTTTTT
CASSYSGQGANTGELFF
>few|TRBJ2-7|TRBV27|TRBD1
TGTGCCAGCAGGGGGACAGGCGTTAACGAGCAGTACTTC
CASRGTGVNEQYF
>few|TRBJ2-7|TRBV27|.
TGTGCCAGCAGTTTAGGACCCGACTCCTACGAGCAGTACTTC
CASSLGPDSYEQYF
>many|TRBJ2-5|TRBV2|.
TGTGCCAGCAGTGATCAGGGTGGAGCAGAGACCCAGTACTTC
CASSDQGGAETQYF
>few|TRBJ1-2|TRBV15|.
TGTGCCACCAGCAGAGGGACAGAAGGTGGCTACACCTTC
CATSRGTEGGYTF
>many|TRBJ1-1|TRBV6-1|.
TGTGCCAGCAGTGTCCGGTTGAGGAACACTGAAGCTTTCTTT
CASSVRLRNTEAFF
>many|TRBJ1-1|TRBV29-1|.
TGCAGCGTTGAAGATGTAGGGATTACTGAAGCTTTCTTT
CSVEDVGITEAFF
>many|TRBJ2-2|TRBV12-3/TRBV12-4|.
TGTGCCAGCAGTTTAATGGAGATCACCGGGGAGCTGTTTTTT
CASSLMEITGELFF
>many|TRBJ2-2|TRBV20-1|TRBD2
TGCAGTGCCCGTAGCGGGAGGGCCAGTACCGGGGAGCTGTTTTTT
CSARSGRASTGELFF
>few|TRBJ2-7|TRBV28|TRBD1
TGTGCCAGCAGCTCGGACAGGGGGCAACTTGGGCAGTACTTC
CASSSDRGQLGQYF
>many|TRBJ2-7|TRBV7-9|TRBD1
TGTGCCAGCAGCAAGGGACAGGGCGATAGCTCCTACGAGCAGTACTTC
CASSKGQGDSSYEQYF
>few|TRBJ1-2|TRBV19|.
TGTGCCAGTAGTATAGCCAGGGAACAAGATGGCTACACCTTC
CASSIAREQDGYTF
>many|TRBJ1-5|TRBV2|TRBD1
TGTGCCAGCAGGGGACAGGGGGAACAGCCCCAGCATTTT
CASRGQGEQPQHF
>many|TRBJ1-1|TRBV5-1|TRBD1
TGCGCCAGCAGCCCATTTACAGGGGCCGGAAACACTGAAGCTTTCTTT
CASSPFTGAGNTEAFF
>few|TRBJ1-5|TRBV25-1|TRBD1
TGTGCCAGCAGTGGAGACCTAACAGGGGACGGCAATCAGCCCCAGCATTTT
CASSGDLTGDGNQPQHF
>.|TRBJ2-5|TRBV7-8|TRBD1
TGTGCCAGCAGCTACACCGGGACAGGGGTAAAAGAGACCCAGTACTTC
CASSYTGTGVKETQYF
>many|TRBJ2-7|TRBV11-2|.
TGTGCCAGCAGCTTAGCGACAGGTTACGAGCAGTACTTC
CASSLATGYEQYF
>.|TRBJ2-7|TRBV5-1|.
TGCGCCAGCAGCTTGGTCCCAACTAACCCCAACGAGCAGTACTTC
CASSLVPTNPNEQYF
>few|TRBJ1-4|TRBV5-5|.
TGTGCCAGCAGCCTAGGCCCAACTAATGAAAAACTGTTTTTT
CASSLGPTNEKLFF
>.|TRBJ2-7|TRBV5-1|TRBD2
TGCGCCAGCAGCGGGGGGGCTAGCGGGAGCCACGAGCAGTACTTC
CASSGGASGSHEQYF
>.|TRBJ2-6|TRBV19|TRBD1
TGTGCCAGTAGTATTGGACAGGGGGCTAGTGGGGCCAACGTCCTGACTTTC
CASSIGQGASGANVLTF
>.|TRBJ1-5|TRBV12-3/TRBV12-4|.
TGTGCCAGCAGTTTTTGGGGTCAGCCCCAGCATTTT
CASSFWGQPQHF
>.|TRBJ2-7|TRBV14|.
TGTGCCAGCAGCCAAGGGTCAGGCCTTTTGTCCTGGCAGTACTTC
CASSQGSGLLSWQYF
>.|TRBJ1-1|TRBV19|.
TGTGCCAGTAGTATCCCCGAGATTGAAGCTTTCTTT
CASSIPEIEAFF
>.|TRBJ2-2|TRBV7-9|TRBD2
TGTGCCAGCAGCTCCCCCCTAGCGGGAGGCCACACCGGGGAGCTGTTTTTT
CASSSPLAGGHTGELFF
>.|TRBJ2-1|TRBV7-2|TRBD1
TGTGCCAGCAGCTTAGGGGACAGGTTAAGGGCCTACAATGAGCAGTTCTTC
CASSLGDRLRAYNEQFF